This is a list of T cell receptor beta chains from one sample in a study of shared clonotypes between healthy human individuals. Profiled with immunoSEQ multiplex PCR; TCRdb holds only in-frame clones, not every one. This table has around 2,000,000 clones, about 95% appearing once. Sequencing input: naive CD8+ T cells sorted from blood. The receptor source for this set is a man aged 18-30 years in good health. The CDR3 runs from the conserved cysteine through the conserved F or W. The D gene is left open where the match is weak. Size is stated for part of the rows, as once, few or many counts, or as a class when the clone is expanded.

V gene,clone size,J gene,D gene,CDR3 protein,CDR3 DNA
TRBV6-5,.,TRBJ2-2,.,CASSRVYTGELFF,TGTGCCAGCAGTCGGGTTTACACCGGGGAGCTGTTTTTT
TRBV10-3,.,TRBJ2-2,.,CAISGMKAGELFF,TGTGCCATCAGTGGAATGAAAGCCGGGGAGCTGTTTTTT
TRBV13,once,TRBJ2-3,TRBD2,CASSLGQREGTDTQYF,TGTGCCAGCAGCTTAGGCCAGCGGGAGGGGACAGATACGCAGTATTTT
TRBV4-1,once,TRBJ2-1,.,CATSRDSGSYNEQFF,TGCGCCACTAGTCGGGACTCCGGCTCCTACAATGAGCAGTTCTTC
TRBV13,.,TRBJ2-7,TRBD2,CASSITSGPSYEQYF,TGTGCCAGCAGCATCACTAGCGGTCCCTCCTACGAGCAGTACTTC
TRBV7-9,.,TRBJ2-7,.,CASSLAGLGATSYEQYF,TGTGCCAGCAGCTTAGCGGGCCTAGGAGCGACCTCCTACGAGCAGTACTTC
TRBV4-1,once,TRBJ2-7,.,CASSLDPQGEQYF,TGCGCCAGCAGCCTCGACCCACAGGGCGAGCAGTACTTC
TRBV2,once,TRBJ2-1,.,CASRTGGPRNEQFF,TGTGCCAGCAGAACGGGGGGCCCTCGGAATGAGCAGTTCTTC
TRBV19,.,TRBJ1-6,.,CASRELDSNSPLHF,TGTGCCAGTAGAGAACTAGACAGTAATTCACCCCTCCACTTT
TRBV28,.,TRBJ2-5,TRBD2,CASRPLAALETQYF,TGTGCCAGCAGGCCTCTAGCGGCACTGGAGACCCAGTACTTC
TRBV25-1,.,TRBJ2-5,.,CASSDGSGRETQYF,TGTGCCAGCAGTGATGGATCCGGGAGAGAGACCCAGTACTTC
TRBV27,.,TRBJ2-5,.,CASSLAGTETQYF,TGTGCCAGCAGTTTGGCGGGAACAGAGACCCAGTACTTC
TRBV5-1,.,TRBJ2-1,TRBD2,CASLRAGGGNEQFF,TGCGCCAGCTTGAGAGCGGGAGGGGGCAATGAGCAGTTCTTC
TRBV27,.,TRBJ1-4,.,CASSFGWGGSANEKLFF,TGTGCCAGCAGTTTCGGTTGGGGGGGCTCAGCTAATGAAAAACTGTTTTTT
TRBV14,.,TRBJ1-1,.,CASSQDLFLEGTEAFF,TGTGCCAGCAGCCAAGATCTTTTTTTAGAGGGGACTGAAGCTTTCTTT
TRBV27,.,TRBJ1-5,.,CASSLGVNQPQHF,TGTGCCAGCAGTTTAGGAGTGAATCAGCCCCAGCATTTT
TRBV4-3,.,TRBJ2-7,.,CASSQGRSEQYF,TGCGCCAGCAGCCAAGGCCGGAGCGAGCAGTACTTC
TRBV27,.,TRBJ1-5,TRBD1,CASSSLHRGNQPQHF,TGTGCCAGCAGTTCTCTACACAGGGGGAATCAGCCCCAGCATTTT
TRBV27,.,TRBJ2-5,.,CASSLLGLGETQYF,TGTGCCAGCAGTTTACTGGGGTTGGGAGAGACCCAGTACTTC
TRBV6-5,.,TRBJ1-2,.,CASSSADQIISHGYTF,TGTGCCAGCAGTTCCGCGGACCAGATCATCTCTCATGGCTACACCTTC
TRBV27,.,TRBJ2-1,TRBD2,CASSSGLAGGVGEQFF,TGTGCCAGCAGTTCCGGACTAGCGGGAGGGGTCGGTGAGCAGTTCTTC
TRBV7-7,.,TRBJ2-1,.,CASSQSMAFYNEQFF,TGTGCTAGCAGCCAATCGATGGCGTTTTACAATGAGCAGTTCTTC
TRBV10-2,.,TRBJ2-2,.,CASSELNTGELFF,TGCGCCAGCAGCGAACTGAACACCGGGGAGCTGTTTTTT
TRBV4-3,.,TRBJ1-2,.,CASSQGEGTDYGYTF,TGCGCCAGCAGCCAAGGAGAGGGGACGGACTATGGCTACACCTTC
TRBV5-5,.,TRBJ2-7,TRBD2,CASSLVPAGGLSYEQYF,TGTGCCAGCAGCTTGGTCCCCGCGGGGGGCCTCTCCTACGAGCAGTACTTC
TRBV18,.,TRBJ1-2,.,CASSPSDSFVYGYTF,TGTGCCAGCTCACCCTCGGACAGTTTCGTCTATGGCTACACCTTC
TRBV4-1,.,TRBJ2-3,TRBD1,CASSLPGQGTQYF,TGCGCCAGCAGCTTACCGGGACAGGGAACGCAGTATTTT
TRBV27,.,TRBJ1-4,.,CASGEDLNEKLFF,TGTGCCAGCGGGGAGGATCTCAATGAAAAACTGTTTTTT
TRBV18,.,TRBJ2-2,.,CASSPAEIRTGELFF,TGTGCCAGCTCACCAGCGGAAATAAGAACCGGGGAGCTGTTTTTT
TRBV27,.,TRBJ2-2,.,CASTSGDTGELFF,TGTGCCAGCACTTCGGGGGACACCGGGGAGCTGTTTTTT
TRBV4-1,.,TRBJ1-6,TRBD1,CASSLDRGSYNSPLHF,TGCGCCAGCAGCCTTGACAGGGGTTCCTATAATTCACCCCTCCACTTT
TRBV13,.,TRBJ2-3,TRBD1,CASSPDRAADTQYF,TGTGCCAGCAGCCCGGACAGGGCGGCAGATACGCAGTATTTT
TRBV16,.,TRBJ1-5,TRBD1,CASSLDRVPHQPQHF,TGTGCCAGCAGCCTCGACAGGGTGCCTCATCAGCCCCAGCATTTT
TRBV18,.,TRBJ2-2,TRBD1,CASSPVNPMPGQATLDAGELFF,TGTGCCAGCTCACCAGTGAATCCTATGCCGGGACAGGCAACATTAGACGCCGGGGAGCTGTTTTTT
TRBV14,.,TRBJ2-3,TRBD2,CASSPLALLAGVTDTQYF,TGTGCCAGCAGCCCGCTTGCCTTACTAGCGGGAGTGACAGATACGCAGTATTTT
TRBV7-9,.,TRBJ2-2,TRBD1,CASSLVLGAGTENTGELFF,TGTGCCAGCAGCTTAGTCCTCGGCGCCGGGACAGAGAACACCGGGGAGCTGTTTTTT